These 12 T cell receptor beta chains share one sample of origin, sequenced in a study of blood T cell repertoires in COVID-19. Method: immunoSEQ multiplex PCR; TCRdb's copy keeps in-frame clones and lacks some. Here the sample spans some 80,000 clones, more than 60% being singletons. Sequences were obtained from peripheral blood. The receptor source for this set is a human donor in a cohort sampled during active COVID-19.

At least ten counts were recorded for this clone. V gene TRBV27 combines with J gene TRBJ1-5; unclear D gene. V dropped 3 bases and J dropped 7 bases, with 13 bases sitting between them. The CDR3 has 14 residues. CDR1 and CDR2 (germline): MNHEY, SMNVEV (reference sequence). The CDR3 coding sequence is TGTGCCAGCAGTTTGAGCGGCCTGATCCAGCCCCAGCATTTT. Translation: CASSLSGLIQPQHF.

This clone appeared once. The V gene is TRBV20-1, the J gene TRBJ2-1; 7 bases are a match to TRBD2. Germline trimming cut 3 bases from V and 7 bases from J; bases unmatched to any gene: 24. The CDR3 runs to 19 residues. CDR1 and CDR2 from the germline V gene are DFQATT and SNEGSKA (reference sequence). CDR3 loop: CSASTGGRARGSFGNEQFF. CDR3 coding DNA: TGCAGTGCTAGTACCGGGGGAAGAGCGCGCGGGAGTTTTGGGAATGAGCAGTTCTTC.

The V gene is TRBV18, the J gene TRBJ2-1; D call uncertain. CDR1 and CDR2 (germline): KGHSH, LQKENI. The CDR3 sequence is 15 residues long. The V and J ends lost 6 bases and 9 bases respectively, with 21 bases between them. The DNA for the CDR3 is TGTGCCAGCTCCCCGGCCCCTAGAAGTACGGGTGAGCAGTTCTTC. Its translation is CASSPAPRSTGEQFF.

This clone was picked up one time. The chain's CDR3 is CSVEHFGSVQETQYF. DNA of the CDR3: TGCAGCGTTGAACATTTCGGGTCCGTCCAAGAGACCCAGTACTTC. The chain links TRBV29-1 to TRBJ2-5; D not resolved. This CDR3 region has 15 residues. Trimming removed 2 bases at V and 1 base at J, with 14 bases between. CDR1 and CDR2 (germline): SQVTM, ANQGSEA. The full variable domain, completed using reference TRBV29-1 and TRBJ2-5, is SAVISQKPSRDICQRGTSLTIQCQVDSQVTMMFWYRQQPGQSLTLIATANQGSEATYESGFVIDKFPISRPNLTFSTLTVSNMSPEDSSIYLCSVEHFGSVQETQYFGPGTRLLVL.

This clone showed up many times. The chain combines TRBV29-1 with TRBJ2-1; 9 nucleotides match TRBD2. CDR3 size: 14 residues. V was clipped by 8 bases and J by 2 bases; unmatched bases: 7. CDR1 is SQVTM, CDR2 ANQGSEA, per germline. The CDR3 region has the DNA TGCAGCACTCTAGCGGGACCGACCTACAATGAGCAGTTCTTC. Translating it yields CSTLAGPTYNEQFF.

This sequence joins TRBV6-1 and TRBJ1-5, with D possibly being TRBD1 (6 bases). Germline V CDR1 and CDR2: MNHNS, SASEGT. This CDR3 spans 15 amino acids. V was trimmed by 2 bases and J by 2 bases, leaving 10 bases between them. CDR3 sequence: CASSESYRGNQPQHF. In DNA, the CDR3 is TGTGCCAGCAGTGAATCCTACAGGGGCAATCAGCCCCAGCATTTT.

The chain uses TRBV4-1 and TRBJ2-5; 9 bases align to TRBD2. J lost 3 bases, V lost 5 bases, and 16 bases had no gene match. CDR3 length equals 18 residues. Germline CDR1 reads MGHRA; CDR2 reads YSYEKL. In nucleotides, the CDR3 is TGCGCCAGCAGCACCAAGGATAAAGCGGGGGGTATCAAAGAGACCCAGTACTTC. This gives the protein CASSTKDKAGGIKETQYF.

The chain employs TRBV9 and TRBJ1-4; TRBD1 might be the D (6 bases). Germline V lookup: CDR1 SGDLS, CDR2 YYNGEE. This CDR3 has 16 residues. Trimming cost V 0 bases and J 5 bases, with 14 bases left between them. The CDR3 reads CASSVATGTPNEKLFF. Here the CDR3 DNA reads TGTGCCAGCAGCGTAGCTACAGGGACACCGAATGAAAAACTGTTTTTT.

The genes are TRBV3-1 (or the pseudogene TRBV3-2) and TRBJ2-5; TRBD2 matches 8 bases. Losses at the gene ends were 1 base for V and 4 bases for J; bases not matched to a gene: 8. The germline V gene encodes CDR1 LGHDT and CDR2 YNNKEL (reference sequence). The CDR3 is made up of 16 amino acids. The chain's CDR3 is CASSQVVAGLGETQYF. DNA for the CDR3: TGTGCCAGCAGCCAAGTGGTAGCGGGATTGGGAGAGACCCAGTACTTC.

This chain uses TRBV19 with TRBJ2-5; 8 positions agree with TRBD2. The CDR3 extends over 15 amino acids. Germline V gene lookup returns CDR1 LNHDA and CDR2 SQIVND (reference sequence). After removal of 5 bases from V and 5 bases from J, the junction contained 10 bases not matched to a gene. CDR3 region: CASSVFGPGGETQYF. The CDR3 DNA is TGTGCCAGTAGTGTGTTCGGGCCGGGGGGGGAGACCCAGTACTTC.

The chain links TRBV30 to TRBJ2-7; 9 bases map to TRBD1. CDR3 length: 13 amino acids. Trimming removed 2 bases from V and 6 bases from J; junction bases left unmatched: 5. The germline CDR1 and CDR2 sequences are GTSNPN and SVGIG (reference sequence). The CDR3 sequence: CAWSNRGLSEQYF. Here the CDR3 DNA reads TGTGCCTGGAGTAACAGGGGGCTCTCCGAGCAGTACTTC.

Here the CDR3 reads CASSLVLAGAPSTDTQYF. In DNA, the CDR3 is TGCGCCAGCAGCTTGGTCCTAGCGGGGGCCCCTAGCACAGATACGCAGTATTTT. V gene TRBV5-1 combines with J gene TRBJ2-3, with 10 positions matching TRBD2. CDR3 length: 18 amino acids. The germline gives CDR1 SGHRS, CDR2 YFSETQ. V was clipped by 0 bases and J by 0 bases; unmatched bases: 7.